This record looks at one T cell receptor beta chain sequence and its context. Unique molecular identifiers were incorporated during preparation of the TCRbeta library. TCRdb called the PCR reads again in MiXCR, with one record for every CDR3 protein. This sample has 90,000 to 100,000 distinct CDR3 sequences, with around 22% found just once. The sample originates from a study of T-cell reconstitution after alpha-beta-depleted transplantation in children. Germline V lookup: CDR1 LGHDT, CDR2 YNNKEL (reference sequence). With 1 base removed from V and 0 bases from J, the gap between germline ends came to 8 bases. The CDR3 is made up of 15 amino acids.

This receptor was taken from a boy aged 2 to 9 with acute lymphoblastic leukemia, due to receive a stem cell transplant. The sequences come from PBMCs, collected before TCRalphabeta/CD19-depleted stem cell transplant. The chain is built from TRBV3-1 and TRBJ2-3; D is perhaps TRBD1 (5 bases). The CDR3 DNA reads TGTGCCAGCAGCCAAGGGACAACAAGCACAGATACGCAGTATTTT. Translation gives CASSQGTTSTDTQYF.